Following are 23 T cell receptor beta chains from one sample sequenced in a study of blood T cell repertoires in COVID-19. The repertoire was sequenced with immunoSEQ multiplex PCR; TCRdb's copy has only in-frame clones and lacks some. The sample has 220,000 or so clones; around 86% are singletons. The sequenced sample was PBMCs or T cells enriched from blood (not recorded which). The receptors come from a woman between 45 and 60 years old who had recovered from COVID-19.

The V call is TRBV5-8, the J call TRBJ1-1; the match to TRBD1 covers 7 bases. With 4 bases clipped from V and 0 bases from J, the junction kept 9 bases outside the gene matches. Germline lookup yields CDR1 SGHTS and CDR2 YDEGEE. CDR3 length: 16 residues. CDR3 in amino acids: CASSTSRGRMNTEAFF. In nucleotides, the CDR3 is TGTGCCAGCAGCACCTCCAGGGGGAGGATGAACACTGAAGCTTTCTTT.

The chain carries TRBV12-3 or TRBV12-4 and TRBJ1-2; D unresolved. The V and J ends lost 2 bases and 7 bases respectively, with 11 bases between them. This CDR3 has 13 amino acids. The CDR3 DNA is TGTGCCAGCAGTTTATCTTGGTTGGCTGGCTACACCTTC. Protein sequence: CASSLSWLAGYTF.

The gene calls are TRBV7-2 and TRBJ2-5, with no clear D. Germline CDR1 SGHTA, CDR2 FQGNSA. V gave up 5 bases and J gave up 2 bases, with 21 bases separating them. The CDR3 consists of 17 residues. CDR3 nucleotides: TGTGCCAGCAGCCGTACCTTACGCGGATCCCAGCAAGAGACCCAGTACTTC. Residues: CASSRTLRGSQQETQYF.

The CDR3 bases are TGCGCCAGCAGCTTGGAGACAGGGGACTCCTACGAGCAGTACTTC. Protein sequence: CASSLETGDSYEQYF. J is TRBJ2-7 and V is TRBV5-1; 8 positions agree with TRBD1. The CDR3 is made up of 15 amino acids. Germline V lookup: CDR1 SGHRS, CDR2 YFSETQ. V gave up 0 bases and J gave up 0 bases; unmatched junction bases: 2.

The chain has TRBV28 and TRBJ2-1, with TRBD2 identical over 10 bases. The V segment lost 6 bases and the J segment 9 bases; nucleotides outside the gene matches: 11. Looked up from germline, CDR1 is MDHEN and CDR2 is SYDVKM. The CDR3 runs to 15 residues. Written as DNA, the CDR3 is TGTGCCAGCAGACCCGCCCTAGCGGGAGCTAGTGAGCAGTTCTTC. Amino acids: CASRPALAGASEQFF.

This sequence joins TRBV5-1 and TRBJ1-1; tentatively, D is TRBD1 (5 bases). The CDR3 contains 13 residues. From germline, CDR1 is SGHRS and CDR2 YFSETQ. Trimming took off 4 bases at V and 1 base at J, with 8 bases between the two ends. The CDR3 is CASSRGQNTEAFF. The CDR3 bases are TGCGCCAGCAGCCGAGGACAGAACACTGAAGCTTTCTTT.

The chain couples TRBV5-6 to TRBJ1-5; maybe TRBD1 (5 bases). Germline loops: CDR1 SGHDT, CDR2 YYEEEE. The V end lost 1 base, the J end lost 1 base, and 15 bases lay between the germline ends. The length of the CDR3 is 17 residues. DNA of the CDR3: TGTGCCAGCAGCTTGTATATAAGGGGCAAGAGCAATCAGCCCCAGCATTTT. Translated: CASSLYIRGKSNQPQHF.

This clone was seen once. The chain carries TRBV5-8 and TRBJ1-2; no clear D gene. The germline V gene encodes CDR1 SGHTS and CDR2 YDEGEE. The CDR3 covers 18 residues. The germline V and J ends were trimmed by 4 bases and 1 base, with 23 bases remaining between them. The CDR3 nucleotides are TGTGCCAGCAGCCCCCTCCCAGGTCAGGTCTACAATAACTATGGCTACACCTTC. Translated, it gives CASSPLPGQVYNNYGYTF.

V usage is TRBV12-3 or TRBV12-4 and J usage is TRBJ2-1; possibly TRBD1 for D (5 bases). The germline V and J ends were trimmed by 8 bases and 0 bases, with 8 bases remaining between them. This CDR3 comprises 13 residues. The CDR3 DNA reads as TGTGCCAGCGAAGACAGCTCCTACAATGAGCAGTTCTTC. Amino acids: CASEDSSYNEQFF.

The chain employs TRBV19 and TRBJ2-3; 8 bases are a match to TRBD1. V lost 5 bases and J lost 3; bases outside the gene matches: 7. Germline-derived CDR1 and CDR2 are LNHDA and SQIVND (reference sequence). The CDR3 covers 15 residues. CDR3 sequence reads: CASSEDRGGTDTQYF. The DNA for the CDR3 is TGTGCCAGTAGTGAAGACAGGGGTGGAACAGATACGCAGTATTTT.

CDR3 DNA: TGTGCCAGCACCCCCGGGTCTGGGAGAAAGAACACTGAAGCTTTCTTT. The encoded protein is CASTPGSGRKNTEAFF. The chain links TRBV9 to TRBJ1-1; no clear D gene. Between the trimmed V and J ends, which lost 6 bases and 1 base, there was a span of 19 bases. Per the germline V gene, CDR1 is SGDLS and CDR2 is YYNGEE. CDR3 size: 16 residues.

The chain joins TRBV27 to TRBJ2-4; 16 positions agree with TRBD2. Per the germline V gene, CDR1 is MNHEY and CDR2 is SMNVEV (reference sequence). The CDR3 is made up of 24 amino acids. V dropped 3 bases and J dropped 1; count of bases not matched to a gene: 21. This chain's CDR3 is CASSFKVRGLAGGPPRPAKNIQYF. The CDR3 bases are TGTGCCAGCAGTTTTAAGGTCAGGGGACTAGCGGGAGGGCCCCCCCGACCGGCCAAAAACATTCAGTACTTC.

V usage is TRBV4-1 and J usage is TRBJ2-7; 9 bases align to TRBD2. The CDR3 loop spans 16 amino acids. In germline, CDR1 is MGHRA, CDR2 YSYEKL. Trimming at V came to 4 bases and at J to 0 bases, leaving 7 bases not matched to a gene. The CDR3: CASSPGSGGFSYEQYF. The CDR3 region has the DNA TGCGCCAGCAGCCCGGGGAGCGGGGGGTTCTCCTACGAGCAGTACTTC.

V gene TRBV7-3 combines with J gene TRBJ2-5; 13 bases match TRBD2. This CDR3 contains 15 residues. Trimming removed 4 bases from V and 5 bases from J; junction bases left unmatched: 4. Germline V CDR1 and CDR2: SGHTA, FQGTGA. CDR3: CASSSLGLAGETQYF. The CDR3 DNA follows: TGTGCCAGCAGCTCCCTGGGACTAGCGGGGGAGACCCAGTACTTC.

The rearrangement joins TRBV18 to TRBJ1-4; 9 positions agree with TRBD1. V lost 1 base to trimming and J lost 7 bases; unmatched junction nucleotides: 4. Germline lookup yields CDR1 KGHSH and CDR2 LQKENI. The CDR3 runs 15 residues. The CDR3 nucleotides read TGTGCCAGCTCACCACGACAGGGGGTGGCTGAAAAACTGTTTTTT. As protein: CASSPRQGVAEKLFF.

The rearrangement links TRBV5-8 to TRBJ2-7, with TRBD2 matching over 14 bases. CDR3 size: 14 residues. Germline V gene sequence: CDR1 SGHTS, CDR2 YDEGEE. After removal of 4 bases from V and 6 bases from J, the junction contained 3 bases not matched to a gene. The CDR3 DNA reads TGTGCCAGCAGCATGGGACTAGCGGGAGTCGAGCAGTACTTC. Translating gives CASSMGLAGVEQYF. The full variable domain, rest sourced from reference TRBV5-8 and TRBJ2-7, is EAGVTQSPTHLIKTRGQQATLRCSPISGHTSVYWYQQALGLGLQFLLWYDEGEERNRGNFPPRFSGRQFPNYSSELNVNALELEDSALYLCASSMGLAGVEQYFGPGTRLTVT.

The chain recombines TRBV28 with TRBJ1-2; 8 bases are shared with TRBD1. The germline gives CDR1 MDHEN, CDR2 SYDVKM. J was trimmed by 5 bases and V by 5 bases; bases with no gene match: 10. CDR3 size: 15 residues. Written as DNA, the CDR3 is TGTGCCAGCAGTGGACAGGGTGGGAATTGGTATGGCTACACCTTC. It is translated as CASSGQGGNWYGYTF.

In this sample, this clone turned up many times. J is TRBJ1-2 and V is TRBV2; D gene ambiguous. Trimming shortened V by 1 base and J by 4 bases, and 7 bases separated the two germline ends. CDR1 is SNHLY and CDR2 is FYNNEI in the germline V gene. The CDR3 extends over 13 amino acids. The CDR3 coding sequence is TGTGCCAGCAGTGAAGACAGCTCCTATGGCTACACCTTC. Its translation: CASSEDSSYGYTF.

The rearrangement joins TRBV12-5 to TRBJ2-1; D is perhaps TRBD2 (5 bases). With 3 bases removed from V and 0 bases from J, the gap between germline ends came to 9 bases. The CDR3 totals 15 residues. In germline, CDR1 is LGHNT, CDR2 FRNRAP. The CDR3 loop is CASGFGRSSYNEQFF. CDR3 nucleotides: TGTGCTAGTGGTTTTGGGAGAAGCTCCTACAATGAGCAGTTCTTC. Full variable domain (rest looked up from reference TRBV12-5 and TRBJ2-1): DARVTQTPRHKVTEMGQEVTMRCQPILGHNTVFWYRQTMMQGLELLAYFRNRAPLDDSGMPKDRFSAEMPDATLATLKIQPSEPRDSAVYFCASGFGRSSYNEQFFGPGTRLTVL.

The chain carries TRBV28 and TRBJ2-1, with 8 bases aligning to TRBD1. Per germline, CDR1 MDHEN and CDR2 SYDVKM. V trimming: 6 bases; J trimming: 9 bases; junction bases outside the gene matches: 7. This CDR3 has 13 amino acids. The CDR3 protein is CASSNDRGREQFF. The CDR3 coding sequence is TGTGCCAGCAGCAACGACAGGGGACGTGAGCAGTTCTTC.

This clone has just one count. J is TRBJ1-2 and V is TRBV5-1; D gene unclear. CDR1 and CDR2 from the germline V gene are SGHRS and YFSETQ. CDR3 length: 16 amino acids. Trimming left V 0 bases short and J 8 bases short, with 20 bases between. The CDR3 loop reads CASSLDLGSRLTGYTF. CDR3 coding DNA: TGCGCCAGCAGCTTGGACTTAGGGAGCCGATTGACCGGCTACACCTTC.

This chain joins TRBV25-1 and TRBJ1-6; no reliable D call. This CDR3 is 14 amino acids long. V gave up 3 bases and J gave up 6 bases, with 9 bases separating them. Germline V gene data show CDR1 as MGHDK and CDR2 as SYGVNS. The CDR3 DNA reads as TGTGCCAGCAGTGACCTGACGGGTAATTCACCCCTCCACTTT. This translates into CASSDLTGNSPLHF.

The rearrangement joins TRBV2 to TRBJ2-1; D possibly corresponds to TRBD2 (7 bases). The V end was cut by 8 bases, the J end by 3 bases, with 11 bases between. Germline V gene data show CDR1 as SNHLY and CDR2 as FYNNEI. The CDR3 extends over 13 amino acids. CDR3 DNA: TGTGCCAGCCCGGGGGGCCTCTACAATGAGCAGTTCTTC. The encoded protein is CASPGGLYNEQFF.